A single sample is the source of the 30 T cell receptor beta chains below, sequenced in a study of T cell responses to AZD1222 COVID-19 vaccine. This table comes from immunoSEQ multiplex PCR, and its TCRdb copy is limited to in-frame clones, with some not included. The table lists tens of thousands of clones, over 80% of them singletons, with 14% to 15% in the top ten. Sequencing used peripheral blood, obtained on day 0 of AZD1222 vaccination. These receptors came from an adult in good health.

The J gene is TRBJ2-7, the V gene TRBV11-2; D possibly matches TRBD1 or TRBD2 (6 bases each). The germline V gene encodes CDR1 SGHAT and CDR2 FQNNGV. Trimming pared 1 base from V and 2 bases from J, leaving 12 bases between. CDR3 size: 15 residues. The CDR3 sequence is CASSLVEGGPYEQYF. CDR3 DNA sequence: TGTGCCAGCAGCTTAGTAGAGGGGGGCCCCTACGAGCAGTACTTC.

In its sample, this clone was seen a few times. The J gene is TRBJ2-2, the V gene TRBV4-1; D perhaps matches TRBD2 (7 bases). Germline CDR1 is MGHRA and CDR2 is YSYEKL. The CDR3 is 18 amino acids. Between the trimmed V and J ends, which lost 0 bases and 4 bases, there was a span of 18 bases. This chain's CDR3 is CASSQEFAGAPGTGELFF. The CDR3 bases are TGCGCCAGCAGCCAAGAATTTGCGGGGGCGCCAGGCACCGGGGAGCTGTTTTTT.

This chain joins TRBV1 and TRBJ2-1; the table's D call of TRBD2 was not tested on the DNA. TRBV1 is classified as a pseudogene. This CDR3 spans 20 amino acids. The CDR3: CTSSQDLPTTSGASYNEQFF. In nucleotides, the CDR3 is TGCACCAGCAGCCAAGATCTTCCGACGACTAGCGGGGCTTCCTACAATGAGCAGTTCTTC.

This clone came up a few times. In DNA, the CDR3 is TGCAGTGCTAGTCCCCTACTACTAGCGGGAGATTACAATGAGCAGTTCTTC. Its protein product is CSASPLLLAGDYNEQFF. The rearrangement uses TRBV20-1 and TRBJ2-1; 11 positions agree with TRBD2. Germline CDR1 DFQATT, CDR2 SNEGSKA (reference sequence). The CDR3 has 17 residues. Trimming cost V 3 bases and J 4 bases; bases outside gene matches: 11.

Here the CDR3 DNA reads TGTGCCAGCAGCCACCGGGGAGAAAACATTCAGTACTTC. Encoded protein: CASSHRGENIQYF. This chain links TRBV28 with TRBJ2-4; a weak D match, TRBD2 (5 bases). Trimming left V 6 bases short and J 5 bases short, with 11 bases between. The CDR3 spans 13 residues. Germline assignment: CDR1 MDHEN and CDR2 SYDVKM. The whole variable domain, filled in from reference TRBV28 and TRBJ2-4, reads DVKVTQSSRYLVKRTGEKVFLECVQDMDHENMFWYRQDPGLGLRLIYFSYDVKMKEKGDIPEGYSVSREKKERFSLILESASTNQTSMYLCASSHRGENIQYFGAGTRLSVL.

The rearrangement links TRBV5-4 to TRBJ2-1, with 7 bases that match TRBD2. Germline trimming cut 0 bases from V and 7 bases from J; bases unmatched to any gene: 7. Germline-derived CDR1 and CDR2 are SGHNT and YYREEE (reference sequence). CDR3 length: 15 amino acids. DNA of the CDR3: TGTGCCAGCAGCTTGGTGGGGGAGGGCCGAAATGAGCAGTTCTTC. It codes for CASSLVGEGRNEQFF.

The CDR3 is CASTRGSGRAWNEQFF. The CDR3 DNA follows: TGTGCCAGCACCCGGGGTAGCGGGAGGGCATGGAATGAGCAGTTCTTC. The rearrangement links TRBV2 to TRBJ2-1; 11 bases map to TRBD2. In germline, CDR1 is SNHLY, CDR2 FYNNEI. Trimming cost V 7 bases and J 7 bases; bases outside gene matches: 12. There are 16 residues in the CDR3.

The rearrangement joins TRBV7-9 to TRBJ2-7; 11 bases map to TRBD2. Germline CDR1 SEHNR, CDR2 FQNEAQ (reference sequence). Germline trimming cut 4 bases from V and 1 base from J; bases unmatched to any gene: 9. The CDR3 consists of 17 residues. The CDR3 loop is CASSSNNLAGGSYEQYF. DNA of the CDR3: TGTGCCAGCAGCTCTAATAATCTAGCGGGAGGATCCTACGAGCAGTACTTC. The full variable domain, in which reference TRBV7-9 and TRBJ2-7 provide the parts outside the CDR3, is DTGVSQNPRHKITKRGQNVTFRCDPISEHNRLYWYRQTLGQGPEFLTYFQNEAQLEKSRLLSDRFSAERPKGSFSTLEIQRTEQGDSAMYLCASSSNNLAGGSYEQYFGPGTRLTVT.

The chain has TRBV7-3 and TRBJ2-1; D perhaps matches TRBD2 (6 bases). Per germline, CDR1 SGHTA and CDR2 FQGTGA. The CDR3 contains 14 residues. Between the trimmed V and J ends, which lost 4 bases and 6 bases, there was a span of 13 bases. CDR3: CASSSAGSGNEQFF. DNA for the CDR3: TGTGCCAGCAGCTCTGCGGGTAGCGGCAATGAGCAGTTCTTC.

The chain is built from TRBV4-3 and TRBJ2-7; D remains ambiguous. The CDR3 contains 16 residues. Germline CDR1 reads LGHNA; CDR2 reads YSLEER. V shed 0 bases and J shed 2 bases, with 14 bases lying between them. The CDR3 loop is CASSQDLVGLTYEQYF. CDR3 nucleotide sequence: TGCGCCAGCAGCCAAGATCTGGTCGGCCTAACCTACGAGCAGTACTTC.

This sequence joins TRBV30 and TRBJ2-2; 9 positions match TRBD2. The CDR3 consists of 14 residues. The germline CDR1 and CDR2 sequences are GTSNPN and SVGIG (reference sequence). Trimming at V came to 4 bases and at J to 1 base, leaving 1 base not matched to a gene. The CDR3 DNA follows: TGTGCCTGGACTAGCGGGGTGAACACCGGGGAGCTGTTTTTT. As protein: CAWTSGVNTGELFF.

The CDR3, as DNA: TGTGCCAGCAGCCACTATAGCTCTGGAAACACCATATATTTT. Residues: CASSHYSSGNTIYF. The V gene is TRBV3-1 (or the pseudogene TRBV3-2), the J gene TRBJ1-3; no clear D. Germline V gene sequence: CDR1 LGHDT, CDR2 YNNKEL (reference sequence). Trimming removed 3 bases from V and 0 bases from J, with 6 bases in between. The CDR3 is 14 residues long.

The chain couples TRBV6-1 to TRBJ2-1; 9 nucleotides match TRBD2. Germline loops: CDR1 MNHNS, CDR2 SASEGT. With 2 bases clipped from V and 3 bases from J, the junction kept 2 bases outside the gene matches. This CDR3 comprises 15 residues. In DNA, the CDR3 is TGTGCCAGCAGTGAATCTAGCGGGAACTACAATGAGCAGTTCTTC. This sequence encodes CASSESSGNYNEQFF.

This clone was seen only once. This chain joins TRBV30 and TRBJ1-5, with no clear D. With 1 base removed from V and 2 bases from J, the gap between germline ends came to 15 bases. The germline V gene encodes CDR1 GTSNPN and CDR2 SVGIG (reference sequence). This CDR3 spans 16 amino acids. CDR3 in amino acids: CAWSDWGFKGNQPQHF. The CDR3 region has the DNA TGTGCCTGGAGTGATTGGGGTTTTAAAGGCAATCAGCCCCAGCATTTT.

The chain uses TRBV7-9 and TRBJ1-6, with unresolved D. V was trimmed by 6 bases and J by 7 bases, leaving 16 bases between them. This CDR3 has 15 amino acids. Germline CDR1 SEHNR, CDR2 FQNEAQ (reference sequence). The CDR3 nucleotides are TGTGCCAGCAGTTTAAGGACTGCGGGGAATTCACCCCTCCACTTT. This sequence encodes CASSLRTAGNSPLHF.

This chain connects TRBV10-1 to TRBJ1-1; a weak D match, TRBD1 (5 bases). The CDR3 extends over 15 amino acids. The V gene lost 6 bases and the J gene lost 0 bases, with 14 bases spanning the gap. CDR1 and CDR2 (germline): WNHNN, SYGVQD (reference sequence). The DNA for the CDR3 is TGCGCCAGCAGGCACGGGGGTCCCATGAACACTGAAGCTTTCTTT. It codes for CASRHGGPMNTEAFF.

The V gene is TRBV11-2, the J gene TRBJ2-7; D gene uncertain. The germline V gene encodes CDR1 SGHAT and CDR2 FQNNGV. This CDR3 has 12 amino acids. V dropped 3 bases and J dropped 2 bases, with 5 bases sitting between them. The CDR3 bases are TGTGCCAGCAGCTTCGCCGCCTACGAGCAGTACTTC. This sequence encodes CASSFAAYEQYF.

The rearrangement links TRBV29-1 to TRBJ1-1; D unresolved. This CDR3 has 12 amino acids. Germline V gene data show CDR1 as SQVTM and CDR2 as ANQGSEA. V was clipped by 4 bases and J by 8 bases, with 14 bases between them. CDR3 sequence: CSVGWQNKEAFF. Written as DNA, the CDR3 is TGCAGCGTTGGTTGGCAGAATAAAGAAGCTTTCTTT.

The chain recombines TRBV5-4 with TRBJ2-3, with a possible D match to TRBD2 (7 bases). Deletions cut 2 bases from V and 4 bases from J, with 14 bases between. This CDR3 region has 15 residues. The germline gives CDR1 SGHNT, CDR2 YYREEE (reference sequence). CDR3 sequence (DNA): TGTGCCAGCAGCTTTCAAGGAGGGGGGGCAGATACGCAGTATTTT. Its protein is CASSFQGGGADTQYF.

In nucleotides, the CDR3 is TGTGCCAGCAGGAAGGGAACCACTGAAGCTTTCTTT. Its protein is CASRKGTTEAFF. J is TRBJ1-1 and V is TRBV6-5; no reliable D call. The V gene's germline CDR1 is MNHEY and CDR2 SVGAGI. The V end lost 6 bases, the J end lost 4 bases, and 9 bases lay between the germline ends. The CDR3 has 12 residues.

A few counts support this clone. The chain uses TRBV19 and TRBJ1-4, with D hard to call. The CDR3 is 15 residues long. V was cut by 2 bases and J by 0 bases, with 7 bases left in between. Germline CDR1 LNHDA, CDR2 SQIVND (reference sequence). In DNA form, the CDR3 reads TGTGCCAGTAGTATACAGGTTGCAACTAATGAAAAACTGTTTTTT. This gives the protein CASSIQVATNEKLFF. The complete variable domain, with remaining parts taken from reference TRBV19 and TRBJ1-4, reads DGGITQSPKYLFRKEGQNVTLSCEQNLNHDAMYWYRQDPGQGLRLIYYSQIVNDFQKGDIAEGYSVSREKKESFPLTVTSAQKNPTAFYLCASSIQVATNEKLFFGSGTQLSVL.

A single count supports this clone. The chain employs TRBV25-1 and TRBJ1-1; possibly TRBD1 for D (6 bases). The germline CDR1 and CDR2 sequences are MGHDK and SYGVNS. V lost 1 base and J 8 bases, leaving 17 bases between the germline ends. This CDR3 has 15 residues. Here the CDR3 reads CASSEFSRGGSEAFF. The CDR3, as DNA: TGTGCCAGCAGTGAATTCAGCAGGGGAGGATCGGAAGCTTTCTTT. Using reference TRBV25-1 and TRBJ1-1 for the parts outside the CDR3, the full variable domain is EADIYQTPRYLVIGTGKKITLECSQTMGHDKMYWYQQDPGMELHLIHYSYGVNSTEKGDLSSESTVSRIRTEHFPLTLESARPSHTSQYLCASSEFSRGGSEAFFGQGTRLTVV.

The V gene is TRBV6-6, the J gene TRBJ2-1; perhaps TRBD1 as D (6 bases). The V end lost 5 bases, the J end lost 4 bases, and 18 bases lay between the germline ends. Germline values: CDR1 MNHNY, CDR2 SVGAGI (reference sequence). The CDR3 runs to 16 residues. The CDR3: CASSPQGSPIYNEQFF. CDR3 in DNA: TGTGCCAGCAGTCCACAGGGTTCGCCTATTTACAATGAGCAGTTCTTC.

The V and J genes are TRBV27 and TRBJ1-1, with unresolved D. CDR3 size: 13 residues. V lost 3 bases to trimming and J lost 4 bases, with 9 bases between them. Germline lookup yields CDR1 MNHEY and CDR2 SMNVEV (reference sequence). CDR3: CASSLRPSTEAFF. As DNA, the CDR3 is TGTGCCAGCAGTTTGAGACCTAGCACTGAAGCTTTCTTT.

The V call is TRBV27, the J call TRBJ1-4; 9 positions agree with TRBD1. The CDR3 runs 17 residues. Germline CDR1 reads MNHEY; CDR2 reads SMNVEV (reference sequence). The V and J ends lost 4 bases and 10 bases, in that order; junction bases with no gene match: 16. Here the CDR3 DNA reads TGTGCCAGCAGTTCAGTGGGACCTGGGACAGGGCAGGGAAAACTGTTTTTT. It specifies CASSSVGPGTGQGKLFF.

The CDR3: CASSVTTQGGIQYF. The CDR3 coding sequence is TGTGCCAGCAGCGTTACAACCCAGGGGGGCATTCAGTACTTC. The genes are TRBV11-3 and TRBJ2-4, with D possibly TRBD1 on 7 matching bases. There are 14 residues in the CDR3. V was pared by 5 bases and J by 9 bases, with 17 bases between. Germline V CDR1 and CDR2: SGHNT, YENEEA.

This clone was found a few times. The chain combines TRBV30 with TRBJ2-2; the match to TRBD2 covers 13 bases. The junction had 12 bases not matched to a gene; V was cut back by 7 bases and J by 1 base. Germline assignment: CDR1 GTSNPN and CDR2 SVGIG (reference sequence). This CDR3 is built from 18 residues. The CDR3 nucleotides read TGTGCCTCCACCCGGGGAGGACTAGCGGGGGTGAACACCGGGGAGCTGTTTTTT. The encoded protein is CASTRGGLAGVNTGELFF.

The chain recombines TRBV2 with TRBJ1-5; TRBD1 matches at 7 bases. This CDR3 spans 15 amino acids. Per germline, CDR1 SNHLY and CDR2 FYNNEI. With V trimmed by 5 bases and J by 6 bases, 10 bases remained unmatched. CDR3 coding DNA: TGTGCCAGCAGTACGGAGACAGGGCGGGGTCAGCCCCAGCATTTT. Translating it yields CASSTETGRGQPQHF.

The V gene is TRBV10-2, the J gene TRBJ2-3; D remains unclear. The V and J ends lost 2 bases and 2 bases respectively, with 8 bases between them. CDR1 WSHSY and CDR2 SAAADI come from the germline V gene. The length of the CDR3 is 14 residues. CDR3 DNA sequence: TGCGCCAGCAGTGAGATCCTATTCACAGATACGCAGTATTTT. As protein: CASSEILFTDTQYF.

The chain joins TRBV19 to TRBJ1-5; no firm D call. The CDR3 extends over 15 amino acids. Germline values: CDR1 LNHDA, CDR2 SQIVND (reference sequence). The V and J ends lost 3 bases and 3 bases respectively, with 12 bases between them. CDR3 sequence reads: CASSMVAGYNQPQHF. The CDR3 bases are TGTGCCAGTAGTATGGTGGCAGGCTACAATCAGCCCCAGCATTTT.